This T cell receptor (beta chain) was captured in a study of T cell responses to AZD1222 COVID-19 vaccine. V lost 5 bases and J lost 1; bases outside the gene matches: 3. This CDR3 contains 14 residues. The germline V gene has CDR1 MNHEY and CDR2 SMNVEV (reference sequence). A word on this clone: What it binds is unknown.

Repertoires were generated with immunoSEQ multiplex PCR, while TCRdb's copy carries only in-frame clones and drops some. The sample contains roughly 120,000 clones, 90% of which appear only once. Notes on the study in general: White British people made up most donors, females outnumbered males, and clonal diversity was possibly underestimated. Targets within unmutated variant regions were reportedly found for nearly half of spike-specific TCRs. Increases in Spike-specific TCR breadth and depth were seen after two AZD1222 doses. Baseline serostatus was positive in only six AZD1222 recipients.

The source is an adult who received the MenACWY meningococcal vaccine as a control. The chain joins TRBV27 to TRBJ2-7; 9 bases are a match to TRBD1. Sequences were derived from peripheral blood, sampled 28 days after the second dose of the MenACWY control vaccine. The CDR3 sequence: CASSRTGDSYEQYV. CDR3 nucleotides: TGTGCCAGCAGTCGGACAGGGGATTCCTACGAGCAGTACGTC.